This TCR beta chain was obtained from a study of control samples from healthy donors and cancer patients. Sequencing used immunoSEQ multiplex PCR; TCRdb keeps in-frame clones, though not all of them. The data contain roughly 160,000 clones, 88% of them singletons. CDR1 MGHRA and CDR2 YSYEKL come from the germline V gene. The CDR3 contains 17 residues. After removal of 3 bases from V and 7 bases from J, the junction contained 12 bases not matched to a gene. The rearrangement links TRBV4-1 to TRBJ2-1; TRBD2 matches at 10 bases. The receptor's source is a woman between 25 and 40 years old in good health. Input material: blood. The CDR3 sequence: CASSQFRLAGVENEQFF. The CDR3 nucleotides read TGCGCCAGCAGCCAGTTCAGGCTAGCGGGAGTTGAGAATGAGCAGTTCTTC.